The 21 T cell receptor beta chains below all came from one sample that was sequenced in a study of human T cells and chemical hapten exposure. Time point of the sample: pre-sensitization, week 0. The sample's treatment: therapeutic diphenylcyclopropenone sensitization with weekly scalp DPC. MiXCR was run by TCRdb on the RACE reads, yielding one entry per CDR3 protein. The sample lists 99,000 or so distinct CDR3 sequences, approximately 10% occurring once. The sample consisted of whole blood, taken in connection with sensitization to the hapten diphenylcyclopropenone (DPC). These receptors were collected from a woman aged 55-70 years with alopecia areata. Some clones in this sample may be carry-over from other donors' samples.

This sequence joins TRBV30 and TRBJ2-6; TRBD1 matches 9 bases. The V gene end was trimmed by 5 bases and the J gene end by 0 bases; junction bases not matched to a gene: 5. CDR3 length: 16 amino acids. Germline CDR1 and CDR2: GTSNPN and SVGIG (reference sequence). CDR3 nucleotide sequence: TGTGCCTGGGGCGGGACAGGGTCCTCTGGGGCCAACGTCCTGACTTTC. This gives the protein CAWGGTGSSGANVLTF.

For this clonotype: A read error may produce the germline difference seen at one junction end. The CDR3 region has the DNA TGTGCCGGCAGCTCGCGGGAGACGGGCACCGGGGAGCTGTTTTTT. Translation gives CAGSSRETGTGELFF. J is TRBJ2-2 and V is TRBV7-8, with 7 bases that match TRBD2. CDR3 size: 15 residues. Per the germline V gene, CDR1 is SGHVS and CDR2 is FQNEAQ. Variable domain in full (rest from reference TRBV7-8 and TRBJ2-2): GAGVSQSPRYKVAKRGQDVALRCDPISGHVSLFWYQQALGQGPEFLTYFQNEAQLDKSGLPSDRFFAERPEGSVSTLKIQRTQQEDSAVYLCAGSSRETGTGELFFGEGSRLTVL.

The rearrangement uses TRBV20-1 and TRBJ2-5; D is tentatively TRBD1 or TRBD2 (5 bases each). Germline CDR1 and CDR2: DFQATT and SNEGSKA (reference sequence). V was pared by 3 bases and J by 5 bases, with 7 bases between. This CDR3 contains 11 residues. CDR3 in DNA: TGCAGTGCTAGGGGGACGGAGACCCAGTACTTC. It codes for CSARGTETQYF.

About this clonotype itself: A much larger clone differs by one base, so this may be a read error. V usage is TRBV19 and J usage is TRBJ2-1; D may be TRBD2 (5 bases). The CDR3 has 15 amino acids. Germline V gene sequence: CDR1 LNHDA, CDR2 SQIVND (reference sequence). The CDR3 bases are TGTGTCAGTAGTATTATGGGGAGCTCCTACAATGAGCAGTTCTTC. Its protein product is CVSSIMGSSYNEQFF.

In this sample, this clonotype turned up a few times. This chain uses TRBV29-1 with TRBJ2-3, with D tentatively TRBD2 (6 bases). The V and J ends lost 6 bases and 0 bases respectively, with 10 bases between them. The CDR3 is 13 amino acids. The germline CDR1 and CDR2 sequences are SQVTM and ANQGSEA. CDR3 loop: CSVGGPSTDTQYF. DNA of the CDR3: TGCAGCGTCGGGGGTCCCAGCACAGATACGCAGTATTTT.

This clonotype was seen repeatedly, ten times or more. J is TRBJ2-5 and V is TRBV10-1; 8 bases match TRBD1. The CDR3 loop spans 16 amino acids. Germline-derived CDR1 and CDR2 are WNHNN and SYGVQD (reference sequence). The V gene end was trimmed by 6 bases and the J gene end by 0 bases; junction bases not matched to a gene: 9. As DNA, the CDR3 is TGCGCCAGCAGAAAAATGGACAGGGCGTACCAAGAGACCCAGTACTTC. It is translated as CASRKMDRAYQETQYF.

This clonotype was seen repeatedly, ten times or more. V is TRBV4-1 and J is TRBJ1-6; no reliable D call. The CDR3 covers 16 residues. The germline V gene has CDR1 MGHRA and CDR2 YSYEKL. The ends were cut back, 0 bases at V and 7 bases at J, with 13 bases in the middle. The DNA of the CDR3 is TGCGCCAGCAGCCAAGATAGGGTAGCCCTCAATTCACCCCTCCACTTT. Protein sequence: CASSQDRVALNSPLHF.

This clonotype was detected a few times. The chain employs TRBV27 and TRBJ2-1, with 7 bases identical to TRBD1. The germline gives CDR1 MNHEY, CDR2 SMNVEV (reference sequence). The CDR3 has 14 amino acids. Unmatched junction bases numbered 5, after V lost 7 bases and J lost 2 bases. DNA of the CDR3: TGTGCCAGCACCAGGGACAGCCCCTACAATGAGCAGTTCTTC. As protein: CASTRDSPYNEQFF.

This clonotype was seen more than once but under ten times. V and J are TRBV10-3 and TRBJ1-3; 11 bases fit TRBD1. Germline CDR1 and CDR2: ENHRY and SYGVKD. J was trimmed by 4 bases and V by 8 bases; bases with no gene match: 13. The CDR3 consists of 17 residues. CDR3 in DNA: TGTGCCATCTCCAAGGGACAGGGGGTAACGTTCGGAAACACCATATATTTT. This encodes CAISKGQGVTFGNTIYF.

The chain links TRBV15 to TRBJ1-5; D not certain. This CDR3 is built from 16 residues. Trimming shortened V by 5 bases and J by 1 base, and 15 bases separated the two germline ends. Germline lookup yields CDR1 LNHNV and CDR2 YYDKDF (reference sequence). The CDR3 loop is CATSEGGISSNQPQHF. CDR3 DNA: TGTGCCACCAGCGAGGGCGGCATAAGCAGCAATCAGCCCCAGCATTTT.

This clonotype was detected only a few times. This sequence joins TRBV7-7 and TRBJ2-7, with D perhaps assigned TRBD1 or TRBD2 (6 bases each). Germline CDR1 SSHAT, CDR2 FNYEAQ (reference sequence). This CDR3 is built from 15 residues. The DNA for the CDR3 is TGTGCTAGACCCCGGGGGCTCAAAGTAACCTACGAGCAGTACTTC. It translates to CARPRGLKVTYEQYF.

This clonotype was observed many times. The chain joins TRBV27 to TRBJ1-1; 9 nucleotides line up with TRBD1. Germline trimming cut 5 bases from V and 2 bases from J; bases unmatched to any gene: 3. CDR1 is MNHEY, CDR2 SMNVEV, per germline (reference sequence). This CDR3 comprises 14 residues. The CDR3 bases are TGTGCCAGCAGTGAGACAGGGGGTAACACTGAAGCTTTCTTT. This gives the protein CASSETGGNTEAFF.

The chain carries TRBV6-2 or TRBV6-3 and TRBJ2-6; the D gene is possibly TRBD1 (6 bases). The CDR3 length is 15 residues. Germline CDR1 MNHEY, CDR2 SVGEGT. The germline V and J ends were trimmed by 8 bases and 2 bases, with 13 bases remaining between them. CDR3 in DNA: TGTGCCAGCTCCCACAGGGCCGCTGGGGCCAACGTCCTGACTTTC. This codes for CASSHRAAGANVLTF.

This clonotype was picked up many times. The chain links TRBV5-1 to TRBJ2-2; 8 bases fit TRBD1. Germline V CDR1 and CDR2: SGHRS, YFSETQ. V was clipped by 0 bases and J by 3 bases; unmatched bases: 1. The CDR3 has 15 residues. The CDR3 DNA sequence: TGCGCCAGCAGCTTGGTGGACAGGGACACCGGGGAGCTGTTTTTT. The encoded protein is CASSLVDRDTGELFF.

This chain joins TRBV20-1 and TRBJ2-7, with unresolved D. Deletions cut 2 bases from V and 5 bases from J, with 16 bases between. The CDR3 covers 14 residues. Germline V lookup: CDR1 DFQATT, CDR2 SNEGSKA (reference sequence). In DNA form, the CDR3 reads TGCAGTGCTAGATACCCCCCCTCGATGGACGAGCAGTACTTC. This translates into CSARYPPSMDEQYF.

This clonotype has only a few counts. The V gene is TRBV12-3 or TRBV12-4, the J gene TRBJ2-7, with D possibly TRBD1 on 5 matching bases. Trimming took off 3 bases at V and 4 bases at J, with 16 bases between the two ends. The CDR3 length is 15 residues. CDR3 coding DNA: TGTGCCAGCAGTTTTGGCCAGGGATTCGTTTACGAGCAGTACTTC. Its protein product is CASSFGQGFVYEQYF.

The chain links TRBV5-4 to TRBJ2-3; 11 positions match TRBD2. The CDR3 consists of 15 residues. Germline CDR1 reads SGHNT; CDR2 reads YYREEE (reference sequence). Germline trimming cut 4 bases from V and 5 bases from J; bases unmatched to any gene: 6. CDR3 region: CASSLGLAGGDTQYF. The CDR3 region has the DNA TGTGCCAGCAGCCTGGGCCTAGCGGGGGGAGATACGCAGTATTTT.

About this clonotype itself: Sequence at one end of the junction differs from germline and may be a read error. CDR3: CASSLSGTDQETQYF. The CDR3 DNA is TGTGCTAGCAGCCTAAGCGGTACAGACCAAGAGACCCAGTACTTC. The rearrangement uses TRBV7-7 and TRBJ2-5, with D perhaps TRBD2 (5 bases). CDR1 and CDR2 from the germline V gene are SSHAT and FNYEAQ (reference sequence). The CDR3 covers 15 residues.

This chain connects TRBV20-1 to TRBJ2-1; 11 nucleotides align to TRBD2. V trimming: 6 bases; J trimming: 4 bases; junction bases outside the gene matches: 11. The CDR3 sequence is 16 residues long. The germline V gene encodes CDR1 DFQATT and CDR2 SNEGSKA (reference sequence). The CDR3 spells CSAQTPTSGRYNEQFF. The DNA of the CDR3 is TGCAGTGCACAGACCCCAACTAGCGGGAGATACAATGAGCAGTTCTTC.

About this clonotype: A clone one base away is much larger, so this may be a read error. The CDR3 bases are TGTGCCAGCAGCTTGTTTGGTTATAGCGATCAGCCCCAGCATTTT. As protein: CASSLFGYSDQPQHF. The chain uses TRBV5-5 and TRBJ1-5; D call uncertain. The germline gives CDR1 SGHKS, CDR2 YYEKEE (reference sequence). CDR3 length equals 15 residues.

The chain combines TRBV6-1 with TRBJ1-2, with no clear D. The ends were cut back, 4 bases at V and 1 base at J, with 16 bases in the middle. The CDR3 has 16 residues. Germline V gene sequence: CDR1 MNHNS, CDR2 SASEGT. Written as DNA, the CDR3 is TGTGCCAGCAGTGGGCCACTACGATGGGGTAACTATGGCTACACCTTC. Its protein product is CASSGPLRWGNYGYTF.